The 22 T cell receptor beta chains listed next were all sequenced from one sample in a study of cytomegalovirus exposure and HLA in healthy donors. Amplification used 60 Vbeta primers and 13 Jbeta primers. Sequencing was performed with immunoSEQ multiplex PCR; in TCRdb, only in-frame clones are kept and a portion is missing. In the table there are 160,000 or so clones, roughly 80% of which are singletons. The sequencing input was PBMCs. These receptors came from a man between 25 and 39 years old in good health and CMV-seropositive.

This chain joins TRBV15 and TRBJ2-2, with TRBD1 identical over 7 bases. The CDR3 spans 18 residues. J gave up 3 bases and V 2 bases, and 12 bases lay outside the gene matches. Germline-derived CDR1 and CDR2 are LNHNV and YYDKDF (reference sequence). DNA for the CDR3: TGTGCCACCAGCAGACCGCCCCTACAGGGGTTCCACACCGGGGAGCTGTTTTTT. Encoded protein: CATSRPPLQGFHTGELFF.

This sequence joins TRBV6-6 and TRBJ2-5; 9 positions agree with TRBD1. The germline V gene has CDR1 MNHNY and CDR2 SVGAGI (reference sequence). The CDR3 is 13 residues long. Trimming removed 6 bases from V and 3 bases from J; junction bases left unmatched: 2. This chain's CDR3 is CASSRDREETQYF. The CDR3 DNA is TGTGCCAGCAGCAGGGACAGGGAAGAGACCCAGTACTTC.

The rearrangement links TRBV5-1 to TRBJ2-7; tentatively, D is TRBD2 (7 bases). This CDR3 region has 14 residues. CDR1 and CDR2 from the germline V gene are SGHRS and YFSETQ. V lost 3 bases and J lost 6, with 16 bases in between. The chain's CDR3 is CASSWGGEQGEQYF. In DNA form, the CDR3 reads TGCGCCAGCAGCTGGGGGGGGGAACAGGGCGAGCAGTACTTC.

This clone was counted only a few times. J is TRBJ2-7 and V is TRBV5-1; D gene uncertain. CDR1 is SGHRS, CDR2 YFSETQ, per germline. The CDR3 covers 12 residues. Trimming shortened V by 4 bases and J by 2 bases, and 7 bases separated the two germline ends. CDR3 coding DNA: TGCGCCAGCAGCCCCGACACCTACGAGCAGTACTTC. Translated: CASSPDTYEQYF.

This clone was seen more than once but under ten times. The chain uses TRBV5-1 and TRBJ2-1; no clear D. V lost 0 bases and J 5 bases, leaving 9 bases between the germline ends. This CDR3 region has 14 residues. Germline CDR1 SGHRS, CDR2 YFSETQ. DNA of the CDR3: TGCGCCAGCAGCTTGGCGTTAGCAAACAATGAGCAGTTCTTC. Protein sequence: CASSLALANNEQFF.

The chain links TRBV19 to TRBJ2-1; 10 bases are shared with TRBD2. Germline CDR1 LNHDA, CDR2 SQIVND (reference sequence). The CDR3 has 19 residues. V lost 3 bases to trimming and J lost 7 bases; unmatched junction nucleotides: 18. This CDR3 is CASSITRLAGPPSGNEQFF. The CDR3, as DNA: TGTGCCAGTAGTATCACCAGACTAGCGGGCCCGCCCTCTGGGAATGAGCAGTTCTTC.

The DNA for the CDR3 is TGTGCCACCAGCAGCGGACAGGGGGTCAATGAAAAACTGTTTTTT. Protein: CATSSGQGVNEKLFF. The chain uses TRBV15 and TRBJ1-4; 10 bases agree with TRBD1. Germline assignment: CDR1 LNHNV and CDR2 YYDKDF (reference sequence). J was trimmed by 5 bases and V by 3 bases; bases with no gene match: 3. The length of the CDR3 is 15 residues.

The genes are TRBV11-2 and TRBJ1-1; unclear D gene. CDR1 is SGHAT, CDR2 FQNNGV, per germline. Trimming stripped 2 bases from V and 1 base from J, with 11 bases between. The CDR3 spans 15 residues. The CDR3 nucleotides are TGTGCCAGCAGCTTAACGGCGGATAAGAACACTGAAGCTTTCTTT. It yields the protein CASSLTADKNTEAFF. Full variable domain (remainder filled in from reference TRBV11-2 and TRBJ1-1): EAGVAQSPRYKIIEKRQSVAFWCNPISGHATLYWYQQILGQGPKLLIQFQNNGVVDDSQLPKDRFSAERLKGVDSTLKIQPAKLEDSAVYLCASSLTADKNTEAFFGQGTRLTVV.

This clone appeared a single time. The chain joins TRBV7-9 to TRBJ1-4, with 7 bases fitting TRBD1. V lost 5 bases and J lost 2; bases outside the gene matches: 8. The germline gives CDR1 SEHNR, CDR2 FQNEAQ (reference sequence). The CDR3 runs 16 residues. The CDR3 is CASSRTRTGTNEKLFF. In DNA form, the CDR3 reads TGTGCCAGCAGCAGAACCCGGACAGGCACTAATGAAAAACTGTTTTTT.

The chain employs TRBV25-1 and TRBJ2-5; 7 nucleotides align to TRBD1. The germline gives CDR1 MGHDK, CDR2 SYGVNS. This CDR3 region has 15 residues. Losses at the gene ends were 0 bases for V and 5 bases for J; bases not matched to a gene: 6. The CDR3: CASSEYEGQMETQYF. As DNA, the CDR3 is TGTGCCAGCAGTGAATATGAGGGACAGATGGAGACCCAGTACTTC.

The genes are TRBV6-6 and TRBJ2-7; D possibly corresponds to TRBD2 (6 bases). The CDR3 sequence is 11 residues long. Trimming shortened V by 6 bases and J by 7 bases, and 10 bases separated the two germline ends. Germline assignment: CDR1 MNHNY and CDR2 SVGAGI (reference sequence). CDR3 amino acids: CASRRGLEQYF. The DNA of the CDR3 is TGTGCCAGCAGGCGGGGTCTTGAGCAGTACTTC.

V and J are TRBV27 and TRBJ1-1; possible D gene TRBD1, 5 bases. The CDR3 has 14 amino acids. Germline assignment: CDR1 MNHEY and CDR2 SMNVEV (reference sequence). V was pared by 4 bases and J by 7 bases, with 16 bases between. The CDR3 region is CASSSLVQENEAFF. CDR3 sequence (DNA): TGTGCCAGCAGTTCCCTCGTACAGGAGAATGAAGCTTTCTTT.

This sequence joins TRBV14 and TRBJ2-7; TRBD1 might be the D (5 bases). Germline loops: CDR1 SGHDN, CDR2 FVKESK. This CDR3 has 13 amino acids. The V end lost 0 bases, the J end lost 4 bases, and 7 bases lay between the germline ends. In nucleotides, the CDR3 is TGTGCCAGCAGCCAAGAGTCAGGGTACGAGCAGTACTTC. Protein: CASSQESGYEQYF.

The genes are TRBV28 and TRBJ2-5; D gene uncertain. Trimming pared 2 bases from V and 4 bases from J, leaving 8 bases between. Per germline, CDR1 MDHEN and CDR2 SYDVKM. The CDR3 is 13 amino acids. The CDR3 DNA reads TGTGCCAGCAGTTTAAGCCTTCGAGAGACCCAGTACTTC. It codes for CASSLSLRETQYF. Combining the CDR3 with reference TRBV28 and TRBJ2-5 gives the whole variable domain DVKVTQSSRYLVKRTGEKVFLECVQDMDHENMFWYRQDPGLGLRLIYFSYDVKMKEKGDIPEGYSVSREKKERFSLILESASTNQTSMYLCASSLSLRETQYFGPGTRLLVL.

This clone appeared a few times. The gene calls are TRBV28 and TRBJ1-2, with D perhaps matching TRBD1 (5 bases). V lost 7 bases and J lost 4, with 16 bases in between. The CDR3 runs 14 residues. The germline V gene encodes CDR1 MDHEN and CDR2 SYDVKM. The CDR3 DNA sequence: TGTGCCAGCACCGCTGGGCAGGGCACCTATGGCTACACCTTC. Translated, it gives CASTAGQGTYGYTF.

This clone has just a few counts. The CDR3 loop reads CASRPGLAVTGELFF. DNA for the CDR3: TGTGCCAGCAGACCGGGACTAGCGGTAACCGGGGAGCTGTTTTTT. The chain is built from TRBV5-5 and TRBJ2-2; 11 bases match TRBD2. Germline values: CDR1 SGHKS, CDR2 YYEKEE (reference sequence). V was pared by 5 bases and J by 5 bases, with 5 bases of the junction left unmatched. CDR3 size: 15 residues.

V is TRBV4-3 and J is TRBJ2-1, with TRBD2 matching over 8 bases. The CDR3 contains 16 residues. Germline assignment: CDR1 LGHNA and CDR2 YSLEER. J gave up 5 bases and V 7 bases, and 13 bases lay outside the gene matches. CDR3 protein: CASTPGRGTRDNEQFF. CDR3 DNA: TGCGCCAGCACCCCAGGACGAGGGACTAGGGACAATGAGCAGTTCTTC.

V is TRBV11-1 and J is TRBJ2-7; tentatively, D is TRBD2 (6 bases). Trimming cost V 5 bases and J 5 bases, with 19 bases left between them. CDR1 SGHAT and CDR2 FQDESV come from the germline V gene (reference sequence). This CDR3 has 15 residues. CDR3 in DNA: TGTGCCAGCAGCCCCTCGGGACTGACGAGCGACGAGCAGTACTTC. Translated: CASSPSGLTSDEQYF.

This clone was found a few times. CDR3 sequence: CASSLEWTGGTGNTIYF. In DNA form, the CDR3 reads TGTGCCAGCAGCTTAGAGTGGACAGGGGGTACTGGAAACACCATATATTTT. The V and J genes are TRBV7-9 and TRBJ1-3; 10 bases are shared with TRBD1. CDR3 size: 17 residues. Unmatched junction bases numbered 5, after V lost 1 base and J lost 2 bases. Germline V gene data show CDR1 as SEHNR and CDR2 as FQNEAQ (reference sequence).

This rearrangement joins TRBV7-3 to TRBJ2-2; D not resolved. The germline CDR1 and CDR2 sequences are SGHTA and FQGTGA. V was clipped by 2 bases and J by 9 bases, with 7 bases between them. CDR3 length: 12 amino acids. Here the CDR3 reads CASSLFGRELFF. The CDR3 nucleotides read TGTGCCAGCAGCTTATTTGGGCGGGAGCTGTTTTTT.

This clone occurred a few times. The V gene is TRBV19, the J gene TRBJ1-5, with D possibly being TRBD1 (6 bases). The CDR3 loop spans 15 amino acids. Germline V lookup: CDR1 LNHDA, CDR2 SQIVND (reference sequence). Trimming cost V 6 bases and J 1 base, with 13 bases left between them. CDR3 nucleotide sequence: TGTGCCAGTAGGCCACAGGGTCACAGCAATCAGCCCCAGCATTTT. It codes for CASRPQGHSNQPQHF.

This clone was seen once. V gene TRBV2 combines with J gene TRBJ2-1, with D unclear. The CDR3 sequence is 12 residues long. Germline lookup yields CDR1 SNHLY and CDR2 FYNNEI. V lost 3 bases to trimming and J lost 7 bases, with 7 bases between them. The CDR3 loop reads CASSDDGNEQFF. The CDR3 DNA reads TGTGCCAGCAGTGATGACGGGAATGAGCAGTTCTTC.